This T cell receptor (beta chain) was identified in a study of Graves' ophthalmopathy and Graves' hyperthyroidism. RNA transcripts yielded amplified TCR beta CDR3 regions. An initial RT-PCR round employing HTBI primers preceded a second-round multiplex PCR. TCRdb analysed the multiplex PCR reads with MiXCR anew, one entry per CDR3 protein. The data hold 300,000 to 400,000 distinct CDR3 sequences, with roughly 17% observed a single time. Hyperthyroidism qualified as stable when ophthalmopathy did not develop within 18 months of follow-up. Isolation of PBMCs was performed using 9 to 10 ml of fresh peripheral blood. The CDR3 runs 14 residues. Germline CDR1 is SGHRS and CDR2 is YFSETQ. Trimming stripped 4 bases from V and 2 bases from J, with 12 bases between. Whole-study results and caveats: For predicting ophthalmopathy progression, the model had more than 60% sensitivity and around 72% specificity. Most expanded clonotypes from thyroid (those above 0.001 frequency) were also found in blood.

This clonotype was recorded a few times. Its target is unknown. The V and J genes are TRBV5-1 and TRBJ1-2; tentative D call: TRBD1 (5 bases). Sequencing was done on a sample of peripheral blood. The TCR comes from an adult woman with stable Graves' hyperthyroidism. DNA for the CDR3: TGCGCCAGCAGCCAGGGACGGTTAAACTATGGCTACACCTTC. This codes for CASSQGRLNYGYTF.